The 19 T cell receptor beta chains given below trace back to one sample, sequenced in a study of blood T cell repertoires in COVID-19 (dated by TCRdb to 2020 to 2021). The library was generated by the immunoSEQ multiplex PCR assay. The immuneACCESS repertoire file appears here via TCRdb, limited to in-frame rearrangements. These files lack a portion of the clones; in checked studies, under half of the deficit traces to unresolved V genes, and the cause of the others is not known. The sample table shows some 250,000 clones, and 85% to 90% are seen once. The ten largest account for approximately 9.5% of the sample. Sequencing was carried out using PBMCs or T cells enriched from blood (not recorded which). These receptors were taken from a man aged 35-49 years who had recovered from COVID-19.

This chain connects TRBV5-5 to TRBJ1-4; the D is unclear. The V gene's germline CDR1 is SGHKS and CDR2 YYEKEE (reference sequence). V lost 4 bases and J lost 10, with 20 bases in between. The CDR3 length is 15 residues. In DNA form, the CDR3 reads TGTGCCAGCAGCCCCGGTGAGGCCCGGTTGTCAAAACTGTTTTTT. Protein sequence: CASSPGEARLSKLFF.

The V gene is TRBV27, the J gene TRBJ2-7; D is possibly TRBD1 (5 bases). The CDR3 is 14 amino acids. Germline V gene data show CDR1 as MNHEY and CDR2 as SMNVEV (reference sequence). V lost 6 bases and J 0 bases, leaving 12 bases between the germline ends. The CDR3 protein is CASRLTDFSYEQYF. CDR3 nucleotides: TGTGCCAGCAGGTTGACAGATTTCTCCTACGAGCAGTACTTC.

The chain employs TRBV12-3 or TRBV12-4 and TRBJ1-4, with 9 bases lining up with TRBD1. The CDR3 spans 13 residues. V was pared by 7 bases and J by 10 bases, with 7 bases of the junction left unmatched. The CDR3 protein is CASTLGQGGKLFF. The DNA for the CDR3 is TGTGCCAGCACCTTGGGACAGGGCGGAAAACTGTTTTTT.

This clone appeared a few times. The chain has TRBV12-5 and TRBJ1-1, with D maybe TRBD1 (5 bases). V lost 7 bases and J 4 bases, leaving 37 bases between the germline ends. CDR1 and CDR2 (germline): LGHNT, FRNRAP. The CDR3 length is 21 residues. The CDR3 sequence is CASANWMTRRGGLVMTTEAFF. The DNA of the CDR3 is TGTGCTAGTGCTAACTGGATGACGAGGAGGGGAGGTTTGGTCATGACCACTGAAGCTTTCTTT.

V gene TRBV5-1 combines with J gene TRBJ2-5, with a possible D match to TRBD1 (6 bases). The germline V gene has CDR1 SGHRS and CDR2 YFSETQ. CDR3 size: 11 residues. Trimming took 0 bases from V and 9 from J, leaving 6 bases between them. CDR3 in DNA: TGCGCCAGCAGCTTGGGGGGGCCCCAGTACTTC. This translates into CASSLGGPQYF.

V is TRBV7-7 and J is TRBJ2-2; D perhaps matches TRBD2 (7 bases). The V end was cut by 5 bases, the J end by 6 bases, with 16 bases between. The germline V gene has CDR1 SSHAT and CDR2 FNYEAQ (reference sequence). CDR3 length equals 15 residues. The CDR3 reads CASSQNRGAAGELFF. The CDR3 bases are TGTGCCAGCAGCCAAAATCGGGGGGCCGCCGGGGAGCTGTTTTTT.

J is TRBJ1-6 and V is TRBV5-1; D is unclear. Trimming shortened V by 3 bases and J by 6 bases, and 13 bases separated the two germline ends. Germline-derived CDR1 and CDR2 are SGHRS and YFSETQ. The CDR3 contains 15 residues. The CDR3 bases are TGCGCCAGCAGCTGGACTGGAATCACTAATTCACCCCTCCACTTT. Its translation is CASSWTGITNSPLHF.

The gene calls are TRBV15 and TRBJ2-1, with 8 bases aligning to TRBD1. The CDR3 has 17 amino acids. V gave up 4 bases and J gave up 2 bases; unmatched junction bases: 10. The V gene's germline CDR1 is LNHNV and CDR2 YYDKDF (reference sequence). The CDR3: CATSKKPGTGAYNEQFF. The CDR3, as DNA: TGTGCCACCAGCAAAAAGCCCGGGACAGGAGCCTACAATGAGCAGTTCTTC.

The table lists this clone with a count of one. DNA of the CDR3: TGCGCCAGCAGCCAAGGGTTGGCAGGGGCCGGGGAGCTGTTTTTT. It codes for CASSQGLAGAGELFF. This chain connects TRBV4-1 to TRBJ2-2, with a weak D call TRBD1 (6 bases). Trimming shortened V by 1 base and J by 6 bases, and 12 bases separated the two germline ends. CDR1 and CDR2 (germline): MGHRA, YSYEKL. The CDR3 extends over 15 amino acids.

The chain combines TRBV7-9 with TRBJ2-1, with a tentative D call TRBD2 (5 bases). Between the trimmed V and J ends, which lost 3 bases and 3 bases, there was a span of 9 bases. The CDR3 has 14 residues. Germline CDR1 SEHNR, CDR2 FQNEAQ (reference sequence). Here the CDR3 reads CASSLGSGYNEQFF. The CDR3 coding sequence is TGTGCCAGCAGCTTGGGAAGCGGCTACAATGAGCAGTTCTTC.

This chain links TRBV28 with TRBJ2-7; a possible D gene is TRBD2 (6 bases). The CDR3 consists of 14 residues. Germline loops: CDR1 MDHEN, CDR2 SYDVKM. The ends were cut back, 2 bases at V and 1 base at J, with 9 bases in the middle. In DNA form, the CDR3 reads TGTGCCAGCAGTTTAAACAGCGGGTCCTACGAGCAGTACTTC. This gives the protein CASSLNSGSYEQYF.

The chain is built from TRBV29-1 and TRBJ2-7; 7 bases align to TRBD2. The CDR3 has 12 amino acids. The ends lost 6 bases at V and 6 bases at J; junction bases unmatched: 8. Per the germline V gene, CDR1 is SQVTM and CDR2 is ANQGSEA. CDR3 sequence: CSVPGTTAEQYF. DNA for the CDR3: TGCAGCGTCCCCGGGACTACGGCCGAGCAGTACTTC.

The rearrangement joins TRBV7-8 to TRBJ1-2, with 7 bases fitting TRBD1. This CDR3 region has 15 residues. The trim removed 1 base at V and 4 bases at J, leaving 6 bases unmatched. Germline V lookup: CDR1 SGHVS, CDR2 FQNEAQ. In nucleotides, the CDR3 is TGTGCCAGCAGCTTAGGGTGGGGACAGAGCTATGGCTACACCTTC. This encodes CASSLGWGQSYGYTF.

This chain's CDR3 is CASSPPGQRYNSPLHF. DNA of the CDR3: TGTGCCAGCTCACCCCCCGGACAGAGATATAATTCACCCCTCCACTTT. V gene TRBV18 combines with J gene TRBJ1-6, with D possibly TRBD1 on 6 matching bases. This CDR3 has 16 amino acids. V lost 3 bases to trimming and J lost 4 bases, with 13 bases between them. CDR1 and CDR2 (germline): KGHSH, LQKENI.

V usage is TRBV5-1 and J usage is TRBJ1-4; unclear D gene. This CDR3 spans 12 amino acids. V was pared by 8 bases and J by 3 bases, with 8 bases between. CDR1 is SGHRS and CDR2 is YFSETQ in the germline V gene. The CDR3 nucleotides read TGCGCCAGTCGGGAGTCTAATGAAAAACTGTTTTTT. It codes for CASRESNEKLFF.

The CDR3 here is CASSLLGGVGSLQETQYF. CDR3 DNA sequence: TGTGCCAGCAGCTTATTAGGTGGGGTCGGGAGCCTTCAAGAGACCCAGTACTTC. This chain links TRBV7-3 with TRBJ2-5; a weak D match, TRBD2 (6 bases). This CDR3 comprises 18 residues. V lost 2 bases and J lost 2, with 21 bases in between. Germline V gene lookup returns CDR1 SGHTA and CDR2 FQGTGA.

The chain has TRBV27 and TRBJ1-6; 7 positions match TRBD1. CDR1 is MNHEY and CDR2 is SMNVEV in the germline V gene (reference sequence). The CDR3 consists of 15 residues. Unmatched junction bases numbered 11, after V lost 5 bases and J lost 10 bases. The CDR3 reads CASSERQGKRSPLHF. The CDR3 DNA is TGTGCCAGCAGTGAAAGACAGGGAAAAAGGTCACCCCTCCACTTT.

This clone has just a few counts. The V call is TRBV4-2, the J call TRBJ2-1; D ambiguous. V lost 5 bases and J lost 6, with 11 bases in between. The CDR3 is 13 residues long. In germline, CDR1 is LGHNA, CDR2 YNFKEQ. This CDR3 is CASSSLSSNEQFF. CDR3 nucleotides: TGTGCCAGCAGCTCATTATCTAGCAATGAGCAGTTCTTC.

The chain recombines TRBV4-2 with TRBJ1-5; the match to TRBD1 covers 7 bases. The length of the CDR3 is 16 residues. After removal of 0 bases from V and 2 bases from J, the junction contained 4 bases not matched to a gene. Per the germline V gene, CDR1 is LGHNA and CDR2 is YNFKEQ. CDR3 nucleotides: TGTGCCAGCAGCCAAGATACCGGGACAGGCAATCAGCCCCAGCATTTT. Translation gives CASSQDTGTGNQPQHF.